This T cell receptor beta chain emerged from a study of OX40 agonist ivuxolimab in advanced cancers. In terms of the full investigation: The costimulatory receptor OX40 (CD134) was targeted by ivuxolimab, a fully human IgG2 agonistic monoclonal antibody. Intravenous ivuxolimab was administered to patients every 2 weeks at six dose levels: 0.01, 0.1, 0.3, 1.5, 3 and 10 mg/kg. Among the approximately 50 dose-escalation patients, around 19 had hepatocellular carcinoma, approximately 15 melanoma, 9 renal cell carcinoma and 9 head and neck cancer. A male proportion of under 85% and a mean age of approximately 55 years, ranging from about 20 to 79, were recorded for the dose-escalation cohort. Prior anti-PD-1, anti-PD-L1 or anti-CTLA-4 therapy was permitted, and approximately 40% of dose-escalation patients had received checkpoint inhibitors. Three dose-escalation patients achieved partial responses, one with hepatocellular carcinoma and two with cutaneous melanoma. The point of sequencing TCRbeta in the periphery was to test whether ivuxolimab changed TCR sequence diversity and drove clonal T-cell expansion. The paper reports the monotherapy dose-escalation portion (N of about 52 patients) of the phase I ivuxolimab trial.

Patients with a history of autoimmune disease or receiving systemic immunosuppression were excluded from the trial. Peripheral blood for TCR sequencing was collected from all dose cohorts at baseline, on cycle 4 day 1, and on cycle 7 day 1. The samples were drawn from a first-in-human, open-label, multicenter phase I dose-escalation trial of ivuxolimab. Adults with locally advanced or metastatic melanoma, renal cell, hepatocellular, or head and neck squamous cell carcinoma were enrolled in the trial. Before TCR sequencing, CD4+ and CD8+ T cells were separately sorted from peripheral blood. CDR1 MNHEY and CDR2 SMNVEV were looked up in the germline V gene (reference sequence). Here V drops 3 bases and J drops 4 bases, and the junction holds 8 bases not matched to any gene. The CDR3 holds 15 amino acids from the cysteine to the phenylalanine. CDR3 DNA only is kept here, 45 bases in frame from base 1.

Genomic DNA was isolated from the sorted cells so that the TCRbeta CDR3 region could be sequenced. TCRbeta CDR3 regions were sequenced using the immunoSEQ Assay. The table was pulled from immuneACCESS by TCRdb, which kept in-frame rearrangements only. Such tables lose some clones; where checked, under half of the loss comes from unresolved V genes, and the rest has no known cause. For this sample the table gives some 64,000 clones, of which roughly nine tenths were detected only once. The ten largest clones add up to about 0.34% of the sample. Paper-wide results and their limitations: In the 0.1-3.0 mg/kg groups, partial responders were among the patients with the lowest normalized peripheral clonal expansion, particularly in CD8+ T cells. Which antigens the clonally expanded peripheral T cells were specific for was not determined. On average, CD8+ T cells showed more expanded clones than CD4+ T cells after ivuxolimab. At doses of 0.1 to 3.0 mg/kg, clonal expansion of both CD4+ and CD8+ T cells in blood was seen between baseline and week 6. Low levels of normalized T-cell clonal expansion were also seen in some patients who did not respond.

Comments on this clone: It lacks a known antigen. No much larger clone is present one base from it, and per-base qualities are unavailable.

Sequenced here: CD4+ or CD8+ T cells sorted from blood, sampled in a trial of the OX40 agonist ivuxolimab. The V gene is TRBV27 and the J gene is TRBJ1-2; the junction holds 7 bases that match TRBD1. The source of this sequence is an adult with an advanced solid tumor such as melanoma, head and neck, liver or kidney cancer. This receptor carries the CDR3 CASSLSGTVIYGYTF. The DNA is TGTGCCAGCAGTTTGTCGGGGACAGTCATCTATGGCTACACCTTC.